This T cell receptor beta chain was captured by sequencing in a study of shared clonotypes between healthy human individuals. Regarding the study as a whole: A handful of donors shared approximately 5% of their naive CD4 clonotypes. Among donors, clonotype sharing was expected to be affected by sequencing depth.

Those who donated, Caucasian adults without exception, all lived in Nashville, Tennessee. In the case of this clone: Its target is unknown.

An assay was performed, and its level was deep. Assay used: immunoSEQ multiplex PCR; TCRdb lists only in-frame clones, some missing. Among approximately 1,000,000 clones listed, roughly 77% were seen once. The CDR3 consists of 15 residues. J gave up 8 bases and V 5 bases, and 8 bases lay outside the gene matches. The germline V gene encodes CDR1 SGHTA and CDR2 FQGNSA. Sequencing was carried out using memory CD4+ T cells from PBMCs. Documented subset: CD45RA-negative fraction. The sequence derives from a man aged 18 to 29 in good health. Some clones in this sample may be carry-over from other donors' samples. The rearrangement joins TRBV7-2 to TRBJ2-1; 11 bases align to TRBD2. The CDR3, as DNA: TGTGCCAGCAGCCTAACTAGCGGGAGCGTGGATGAGCAGTTCTTC. Translation: CASSLTSGSVDEQFF.